These T cell receptor beta chains were read from a single sample in a study of tumor and adjacent non-tumor tissue in lung cancer. Each CDR3 protein is one row after TCRdb ran MiXCR on the multiplex PCR reads. This sample has around 50,000 distinct CDR3 sequences, with around 67% found just once. The sequenced material came from distant non-tumor lung tissue. These receptors all come from an older woman with non-small cell lung cancer. CDR3s include the opening cysteine and the closing phenylalanine or tryptophan. The D gene is left open where the match is weak. Not all rows give a size; the values are once, few, many and, for expanded clones, a class.

size,D,V,J,DNA,CDR3
NA,NA,TRBV4-2,TRBJ2-7,TGTGCCAGGAGTCAAGATCTCAGCGGGACAAGCTCCTACGAGCAGTACTTC,CARSQDLSGTSSYEQYF
many,TRBD1,TRBV12-3/TRBV12-4,TRBJ2-1,TGTGCCAGCAGTCCGGGACAGGGGGCGCGGAATGAGCAGTTCTTC,CASSPGQGARNEQFF
NA,NA,TRBV2,TRBJ2-2,TGTGCCAGCAGTGAAGCAGGAGGGAGACCCGGGGAGCTGTTTTTT,CASSEAGGRPGELFF
NA,TRBD2,TRBV6-5,TRBJ2-1,TGTGTGAGCAGCCAAGGGAGGAGACTAGCGGAATACAATGAGCAGTTCTTC,CVSSQGRRLAEYNEQFF
NA,NA,TRBV4-1,TRBJ2-6,TGCCCCAGCAGCCAAGAAGGGACGTATTACCCTGGGGCCAACGTCCTGACTTTC,CPSSQEGTYYPGANVLTF
NA,NA,TRBV5-6,TRBJ2-7,TGTGCCAGCAGCTTGAACTACACTTCCAACGAGCAGTACTTC,CASSLNYTSNEQYF
NA,TRBD1,TRBV6-6,TRBJ2-3,TGTACCAGCAGTTTCGGGGCAGGGGGTGCAGATACGCAGTATTTT,CTSSFGAGGADTQYF
once,NA,TRBV7-9,TRBJ2-1,TGTGCCAGTAGCAGAACTAGCAGGTGGGAAGGTGGGCAGTTCTTC,CASSRTSRWEGGQFF
NA,NA,TRBV4-1,TRBJ2-7,TGCGCCAGCAGCCGGTTTGAAAGGGGATCCCACTCCTACGAGCAGTACTTC,CASSRFERGSHSYEQYF
NA,NA,TRBV10-2,TRBJ1-1,TGCGCCAGCAGTGGGTGGAGCACTCAGGACACTGAAGCTTTCTTT,CASSGWSTQDTEAFF
NA,NA,TRBV7-2,TRBJ1-1,TGTGCCAGCAGCCCACCGGGGAACACTGAAGCTTTCTTT,CASSPPGNTEAFF
NA,NA,TRBV2,TRBJ1-6,TGTGCCAGCAGTATCCACTATAATTCACCCCTCCACTTT,CASSIHYNSPLHF
NA,NA,TRBV12-5,TRBJ2-5,TGTGCTAGTGGTTTGTATCCAGGTACCTCGCAAGGGATCCAGTACTTC,CASGLYPGTSQGIQYF
NA,NA,TRBV6-1,TRBJ2-7,TGTGCCAGCAGTGGATTGCGACTAGTTGGAGGATCCTACGAGCAGTACTTC,CASSGLRLVGGSYEQYF
NA,NA,TRBV19,TRBJ1-2,TGTGCCAGTAGTTCAGCAACTCGCTATGGCTACACCTTC,CASSSATRYGYTF
NA,TRBD1,TRBV6-1,TRBJ2-6,TGTGCCACTGGACAGGTGGCGGCTGGGGCCAACGACCTGACTTTC,CATGQVAAGANDLTF
NA,NA,TRBV11-3,TRBJ2-1,TGTACCAGCAGCTTGGGTTCAGGGGACAATGAGCAGTTCTTC,CTSSLGSGDNEQFF
NA,TRBD2,TRBV20-1,TRBJ2-7,TGCAGTGCTAGAGATGCCGATACTAGCGGGAGGCACTCCTACGAGCAGTACTTC,CSARDADTSGRHSYEQYF
many,NA,TRBV10-1,TRBJ2-2,TGCGCCAGCAGTGAGTCGCTAATGGGACAGAACACCGGGGAGCTGTTTTTT,CASSESLMGQNTGELFF
many,TRBD1,TRBV5-5,TRBJ1-4,TGTGCCAGCAGCTCCGGGACAGCGAATGAAAAACTGTTTTTT,CASSSGTANEKLFF
NA,NA,TRBV11-1,TRBJ1-2,TGTGCCAGTAGTCATTCGGGAGTTGAATATGGTTACACCTTC,CASSHSGVEYGYTF
once,TRBD2,TRBV29-1,TRBJ2-7,TGCAGCGTTGATCGTCAGGGGACTAGCGGGAGCTACGAGCAACACTTC,CSVDRQGTSGSYEQHF
many,NA,TRBV28,TRBJ1-5,TGTGCCAGCAGTACAGGGTTCGGCAATCAGCCCCAGCATTTT,CASSTGFGNQPQHF
NA,NA,TRBV6-2/TRBV6-3,TRBJ2-1,TGTGTCAGCAGTTACGTTAGTGGGCCGTTATACGGGAATGAGCAGTTCTTC,CVSSYVSGPLYGNEQFF
NA,NA,TRBV6-1,TRBJ2-7,TGTGCCAGCAGTCGCGGACATGAATACGAGCAGTACTTC,CASSRGHEYEQYF
NA,NA,TRBV11-3,TRBJ2-5,TGTGCCAGCAGCCTCGGCAGCCAGGCGACCCAGTACTTT,CASSLGSQATQYF
NA,TRBD2,TRBV11-2,TRBJ2-2,TGTGCCAGCAGCTTACAACTAGCGTATACTACCGGGGAGCTGTTTTTT,CASSLQLAYTTGELFF
NA,TRBD2,TRBV4-1,TRBJ2-1,TGCGCCAGCAGCCGAGACGGAACTAGCGTCTTCTACAATGAGCAGCTCTTC,CASSRDGTSVFYNEQLF
NA,TRBD1,TRBV4-2,TRBJ2-2,TGCGCCAGAGGCCAGGGGGCAGTAACCGGGGAGCTGTTTTTT,CARGQGAVTGELFF
few,TRBD1,TRBV7-2,TRBJ2-7,TGTGCCAGCACCATCGGACAGGGGACCTACGAGCAGTACTTC,CASTIGQGTYEQYF
NA,NA,TRBV14,TRBJ2-5,TGTGCCAGCAGCCGATGGGGCAGCCAAGAGACCCACTACTTC,CASSRWGSQETHYF
many,TRBD2,TRBV5-6,TRBJ2-1,TGTGCCAGCAGCTTGGAGGGAGGGGTCCATGAGCAGTTCTTC,CASSLEGGVHEQFF
NA,NA,TRBV5-6,TRBJ2-7,TGTCCCAGTAGCCCGGCCGGGACCAGCGACACCTACGAGCAGTACTTC,CPSSPAGTSDTYEQYF
NA,NA,TRBV28,TRBJ2-7,TGTGCCAGCAGTCGACTAGGCCTAGGGCAGTACTTC,CASSRLGLGQYF
NA,TRBD2,TRBV6-1,TRBJ2-2,TGTACCAGCAGTACTAGCGGGAGTTCAACCGGGGAGCTGTTCTTT,CTSSTSGSSTGELFF
NA,NA,TRBV11-2,TRBJ1-2,TGTGCCAGCAGCACCTGTGGGGAGAGGGGCGGCTACACCTTC,CASSTCGERGGYTF
NA,NA,TRBV12-3/TRBV12-4,TRBJ2-1,TGTGCTAGCAGTCTGCTTTCGGGTGAGCAGTTCTTC,CASSLLSGEQFF
NA,TRBD2,TRBV9,TRBJ2-3,TGTGCCAGCAGCCTTCGGTCTAGCGGGAGCACATATATGCAGTATTTT,CASSLRSSGSTYMQYF
NA,TRBD2,TRBV6-2/TRBV6-3,TRBJ2-1,TGTGCCAGCCGCGGGACTAGCGAAATAGGTAATGAGCAGTTCTTC,CASRGTSEIGNEQFF
NA,NA,TRBV6-6,TRBJ2-5,TGTGTCAGCACTCTAAGCGGGCAGGGTCAAGAGACCCAGTACTTC,CVSTLSGQGQETQYF
many,NA,TRBV6-1,TRBJ1-3,TGTGCCAGCAGTGTTGACAGAAGAAACACCATATATTTT,CASSVDRRNTIYF
NA,NA,TRBV29-1,TRBJ2-7,TGCAGCGTGGAAGATTCTTACGAGGAGTACTTC,CSVEDSYEEYF
NA,NA,TRBV4-2,TRBJ1-3,TGTACTAGCAGCCAAAGGGGACGGGACACCATATATTTT,CTSSQRGRDTIYF
NA,NA,TRBV7-8,TRBJ1-5,TGTGCCAATAGCTTGAGAGGGACCGATAGCAATCAGCCTCAGCATTTT,CANSLRGTDSNQPQHF
NA,NA,TRBV5-5,TRBJ2-7,TGTGCCAGCAGCTTGTCCTATCGCTCCTGCGAGCAGTACTTC,CASSLSYRSCEQYF
few,NA,TRBV4-1,TRBJ1-1,TGCGCCAACAGCCAGCGGACAGAGGACACTGAAGCTTTCTTT,CANSQRTEDTEAFF
few,TRBD2,TRBV28,TRBJ2-3,TGTGCCAGCAGTAATCTAGCGGGAGACACAGATACGCAGTATTTT,CASSNLAGDTDTQYF
NA,TRBD1,TRBV5-5,TRBJ2-1,TGTGCCAGCAAATATACAGGGGGCTCCTACAATGAGCAGTTCTTC,CASKYTGGSYNEQFF
few,NA,TRBV29-1,TRBJ2-7,TGCAGCGTTGAAGGAACGACCACTACCACCTACGAGCAGTACTTC,CSVEGTTTTTYEQYF
NA,NA,TRBV12-3/TRBV12-4,TRBJ2-3,TGTGCCAGCAGTTTCTCGAGCAATCAACCCCAGTATTTT,CASSFSSNQPQYF
NA,NA,TRBV29-1,TRBJ2-1,TGCAGCGTTGCCCTTAGTAGACACAATGAGCAGTTCTTC,CSVALSRHNEQFF
NA,NA,TRBV6-5,TRBJ2-6,TGTACCAGTAGTTGCTCGATGGACTCTGGGGCCAACGTCCTAACTTTC,CTSSCSMDSGANVLTF
many,NA,TRBV5-5,TRBJ2-7,TGTGCCAGCAGCTTGCTGCGCTCTAATTACGAGCAGTACTTC,CASSLLRSNYEQYF
NA,TRBD2,TRBV19,TRBJ2-3,TGTGCCAGTAGTAACGGACTAGCGGAAAGGTATTTT,CASSNGLAERYF
NA,NA,TRBV4-1,TRBJ2-6,TGCGCCAGCAGCCAAGAAGGGATGTATTTCTCTGGGGCCAACGTCCTGACTTTC,CASSQEGMYFSGANVLTF
NA,TRBD1,TRBV5-1,TRBJ2-7,TGCGCCAGCAGCGACCGGACAGGGCTCGGGGACTGGGCTTATCTGGAGCAGTACTTC,CASSDRTGLGDWAYLEQYF
few,NA,TRBV21-1,TRBJ2-7,TGTGCCAGCAGCCAGGGGCAGGGCGCTGCTCTCTCTTACGAGCAGTACTTC,CASSQGQGAALSYEQYF
NA,TRBD2,TRBV5-4,TRBJ2-3,TGTGCCTGCAGCCGGGAGGGGCTAGCGACAGATACGCAGTATTTT,CACSREGLATDTQYF
NA,TRBD2,TRBV6-5,TRBJ2-5,TGTGCCATCGGGGGGGCCGAGACCCAGTACTTC,CAIGGAETQYF